This TCR beta chain is from a study of blood T cell repertoires in COVID-19. Study as a whole: Collection of acute and convalescent COVID-19 samples took place in the United States, Italy and Spain.

Each recovered donor of Cohort 3 presented with two negative PCRs, clearance, or symptom resolution. The CDR3 loop spans 14 amino acids. V dropped 3 bases and J dropped 7; count of bases not matched to a gene: 11. Germline V CDR1 and CDR2: SQVTM, ANQGSEA. Sequenced by immunoSEQ multiplex PCR; TCRdb stores in-frame clones only, minus some. The data contain approximately 210,000 clones, about nine tenths of them singletons. Sequencing input: PBMCs or T cells enriched from blood (not recorded which). The receptor's source is a woman in her twenties or thirties who had recovered from COVID-19. This chain connects TRBV29-1 to TRBJ2-5; 7 bases are shared with TRBD1. The CDR3: CSVDKGAQSGTQYF. The CDR3, as DNA: TGCAGCGTTGATAAGGGGGCACAATCCGGGACCCAGTACTTC.